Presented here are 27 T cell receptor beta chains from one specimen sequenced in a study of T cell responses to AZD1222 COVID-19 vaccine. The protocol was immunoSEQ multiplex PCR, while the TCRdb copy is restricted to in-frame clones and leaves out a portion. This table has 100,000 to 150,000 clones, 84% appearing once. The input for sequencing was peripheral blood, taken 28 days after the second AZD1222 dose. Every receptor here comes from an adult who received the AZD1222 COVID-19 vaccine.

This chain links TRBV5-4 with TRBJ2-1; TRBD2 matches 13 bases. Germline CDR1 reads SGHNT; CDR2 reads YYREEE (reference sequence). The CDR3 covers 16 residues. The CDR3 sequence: CAETSGGSSSYNEQFF. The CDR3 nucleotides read TGTGCTGAGACTAGCGGGGGGTCCAGCTCCTACAATGAGCAGTTCTTC.

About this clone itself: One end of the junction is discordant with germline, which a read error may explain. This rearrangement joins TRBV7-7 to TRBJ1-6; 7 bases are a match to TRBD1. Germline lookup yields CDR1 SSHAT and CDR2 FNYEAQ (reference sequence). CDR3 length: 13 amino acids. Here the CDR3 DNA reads TGTGCTAGCAGCGTGGACAGGAATTCACCCCTCCACTTT. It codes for CASSVDRNSPLHF.

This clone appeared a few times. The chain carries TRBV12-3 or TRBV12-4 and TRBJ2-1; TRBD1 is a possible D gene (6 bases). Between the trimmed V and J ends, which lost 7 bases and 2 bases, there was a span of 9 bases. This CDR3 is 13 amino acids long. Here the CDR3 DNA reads TGTGCCAGCAAAACAGGGACCTACAATGAGCAGTTCTTC. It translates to CASKTGTYNEQFF.

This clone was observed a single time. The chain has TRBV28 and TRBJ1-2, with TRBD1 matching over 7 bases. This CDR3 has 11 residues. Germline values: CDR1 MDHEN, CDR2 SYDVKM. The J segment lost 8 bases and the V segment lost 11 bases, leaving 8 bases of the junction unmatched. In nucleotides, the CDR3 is TGTGCCGGTTCAGGGGGAGGCGGCTACACCTTC. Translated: CAGSGGGGYTF.

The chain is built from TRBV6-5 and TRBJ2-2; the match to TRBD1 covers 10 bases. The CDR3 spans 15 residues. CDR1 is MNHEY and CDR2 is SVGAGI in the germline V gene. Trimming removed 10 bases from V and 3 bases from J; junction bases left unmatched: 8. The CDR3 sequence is CATARTGGDTGELFF. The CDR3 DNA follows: TGTGCCACCGCACGGACAGGGGGGGACACCGGGGAGCTGTTTTTT.

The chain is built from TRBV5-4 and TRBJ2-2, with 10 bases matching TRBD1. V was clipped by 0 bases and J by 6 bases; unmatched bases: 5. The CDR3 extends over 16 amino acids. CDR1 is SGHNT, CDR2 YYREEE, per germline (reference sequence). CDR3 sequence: CASSLGGQGVSGELFF. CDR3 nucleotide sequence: TGTGCCAGCAGCTTGGGTGGACAGGGGGTTTCCGGGGAGCTGTTTTTT. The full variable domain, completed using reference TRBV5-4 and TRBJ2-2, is ETGVTQSPTHLIKTRGQQVTLRCSSQSGHNTVSWYQQALGQGPQFIFQYYREEENGRGNFPPRFSGLQFPNYSSELNVNALELDDSALYLCASSLGGQGVSGELFFGEGSRLTVL.

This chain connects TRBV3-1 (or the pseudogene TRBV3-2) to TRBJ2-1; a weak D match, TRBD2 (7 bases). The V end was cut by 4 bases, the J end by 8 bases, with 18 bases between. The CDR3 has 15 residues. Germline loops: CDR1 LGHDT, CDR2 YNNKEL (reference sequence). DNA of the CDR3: TGTGCCAGCAGCCGACGGGGGGCTCCCTCCGATGAGCAGTTCTTC. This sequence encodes CASSRRGAPSDEQFF.

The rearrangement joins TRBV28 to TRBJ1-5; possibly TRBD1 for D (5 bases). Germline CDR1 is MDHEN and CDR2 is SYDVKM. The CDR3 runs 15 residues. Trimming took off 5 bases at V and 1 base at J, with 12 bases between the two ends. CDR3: CASSHIRQSNQPQHF. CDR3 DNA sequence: TGTGCCAGCAGTCATATACGACAGAGCAATCAGCCCCAGCATTTT.

CDR3 bases: TGTGCCAGCAGCTCTGGGACACCCCAGTACTTC. Encoded protein: CASSSGTPQYF. V is TRBV13 and J is TRBJ2-5, with D possibly TRBD1 on 6 matching bases. The V end was cut by 4 bases, the J end by 9 bases, with 9 bases between. CDR1 is PRHDT, CDR2 FYEKMQ, per germline (reference sequence). The CDR3 consists of 11 residues.

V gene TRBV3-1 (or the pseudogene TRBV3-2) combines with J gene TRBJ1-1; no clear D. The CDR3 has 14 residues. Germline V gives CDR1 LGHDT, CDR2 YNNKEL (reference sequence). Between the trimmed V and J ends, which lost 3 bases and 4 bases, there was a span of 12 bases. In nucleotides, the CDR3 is TGTGCCAGCAGCCACGCCGAGAGGGCCACTGAAGCTTTCTTT. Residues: CASSHAERATEAFF.

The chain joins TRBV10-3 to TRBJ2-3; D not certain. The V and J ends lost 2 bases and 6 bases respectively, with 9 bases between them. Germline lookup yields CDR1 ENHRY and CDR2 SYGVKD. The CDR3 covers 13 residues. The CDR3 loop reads CAISEVTDDTQYF. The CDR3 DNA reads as TGTGCCATCAGTGAGGTCACGGACGATACGCAGTATTTT.

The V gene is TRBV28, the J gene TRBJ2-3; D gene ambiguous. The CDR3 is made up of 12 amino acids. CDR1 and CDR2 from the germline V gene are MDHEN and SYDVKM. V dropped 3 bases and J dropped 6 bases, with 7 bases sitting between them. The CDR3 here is CASSLVVDTQYF. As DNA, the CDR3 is TGTGCCAGCAGTTTGGTGGTTGATACGCAGTATTTT.

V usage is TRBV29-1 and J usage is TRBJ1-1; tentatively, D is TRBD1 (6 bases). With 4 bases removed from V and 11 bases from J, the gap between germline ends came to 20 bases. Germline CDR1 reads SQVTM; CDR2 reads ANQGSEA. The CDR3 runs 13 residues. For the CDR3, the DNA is TGCAGCGTTGCCTCCGGGGGCACGGGGGAGGCTTTCTTT. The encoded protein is CSVASGGTGEAFF. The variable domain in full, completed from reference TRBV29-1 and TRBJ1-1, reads SAVISQKPSRDICQRGTSLTIQCQVDSQVTMMFWYRQQPGQSLTLIATANQGSEATYESGFVIDKFPISRPNLTFSTLTVSNMSPEDSSIYLCSVASGGTGEAFFGQGTRLTVV.

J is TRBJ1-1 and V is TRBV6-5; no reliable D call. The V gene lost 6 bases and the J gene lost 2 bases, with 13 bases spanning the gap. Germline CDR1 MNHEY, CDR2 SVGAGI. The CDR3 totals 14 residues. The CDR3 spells CASSLVLGNTEAFF. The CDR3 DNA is TGTGCCAGCAGCCTTGTCCTGGGTAACACTGAAGCTTTCTTT.

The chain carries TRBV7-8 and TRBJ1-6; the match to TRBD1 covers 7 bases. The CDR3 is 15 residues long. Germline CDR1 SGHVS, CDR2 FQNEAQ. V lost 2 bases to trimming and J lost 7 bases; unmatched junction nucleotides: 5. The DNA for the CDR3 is TGTGCCAGCAGCTTATCGGGACAGCTAAATTCACCCCTCCACTTT. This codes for CASSLSGQLNSPLHF. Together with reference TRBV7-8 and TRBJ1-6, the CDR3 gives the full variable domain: GAGVSQSPRYKVAKRGQDVALRCDPISGHVSLFWYQQALGQGPEFLTYFQNEAQLDKSGLPSDRFFAERPEGSVSTLKIQRTQQEDSAVYLCASSLSGQLNSPLHFGNGTRLTVT.

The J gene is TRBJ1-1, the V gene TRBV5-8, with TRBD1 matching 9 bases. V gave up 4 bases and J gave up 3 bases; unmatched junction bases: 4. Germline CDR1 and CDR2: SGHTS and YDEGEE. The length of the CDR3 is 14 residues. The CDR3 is CASSQGQGHTEAFF. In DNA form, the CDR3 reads TGTGCCAGCAGCCAAGGACAGGGGCACACTGAAGCTTTCTTT.

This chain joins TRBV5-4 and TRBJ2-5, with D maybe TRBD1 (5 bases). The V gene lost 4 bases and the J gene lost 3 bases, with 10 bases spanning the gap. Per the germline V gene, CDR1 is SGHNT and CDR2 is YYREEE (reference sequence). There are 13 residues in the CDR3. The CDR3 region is CASSTDREETQYF. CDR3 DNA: TGTGCCAGCAGCACAGACAGAGAAGAGACCCAGTACTTC.

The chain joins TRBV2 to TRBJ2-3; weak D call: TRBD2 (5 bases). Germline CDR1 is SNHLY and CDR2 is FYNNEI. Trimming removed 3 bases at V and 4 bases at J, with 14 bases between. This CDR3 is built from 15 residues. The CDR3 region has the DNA TGTGCCAGCAGTGATTCGACTGGAGGTGCAGATACGCAGTATTTT. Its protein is CASSDSTGGADTQYF.

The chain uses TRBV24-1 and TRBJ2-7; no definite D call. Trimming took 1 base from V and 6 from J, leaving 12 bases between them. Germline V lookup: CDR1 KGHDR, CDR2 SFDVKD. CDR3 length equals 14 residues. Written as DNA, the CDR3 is TGTGCCACCAGTGATTTCGAAATCCGGCTCGAGCAGTACTTC. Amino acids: CATSDFEIRLEQYF.

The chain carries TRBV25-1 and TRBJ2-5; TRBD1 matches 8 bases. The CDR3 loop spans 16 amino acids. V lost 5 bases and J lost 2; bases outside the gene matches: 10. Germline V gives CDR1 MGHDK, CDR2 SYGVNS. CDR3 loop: CASSTFGQGYQETQYF. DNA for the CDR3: TGTGCCAGCAGTACCTTCGGACAGGGATATCAAGAGACCCAGTACTTC.

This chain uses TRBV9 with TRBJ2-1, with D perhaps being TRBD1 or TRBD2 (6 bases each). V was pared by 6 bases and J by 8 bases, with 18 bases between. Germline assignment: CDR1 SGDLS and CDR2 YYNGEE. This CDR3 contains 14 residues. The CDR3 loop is CASTLRERGDEQFF. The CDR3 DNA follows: TGTGCCAGCACTTTGAGGGAGAGGGGGGATGAGCAGTTCTTC. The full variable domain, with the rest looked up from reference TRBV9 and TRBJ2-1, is DSGVTQTPKHLITATGQRVTLRCSPRSGDLSVYWYQQSLDQGLQFLIQYYNGEERAKGNILERFSAQQFPDLHSELNLSSLELGDSALYFCASTLRERGDEQFFGPGTRLTVL.

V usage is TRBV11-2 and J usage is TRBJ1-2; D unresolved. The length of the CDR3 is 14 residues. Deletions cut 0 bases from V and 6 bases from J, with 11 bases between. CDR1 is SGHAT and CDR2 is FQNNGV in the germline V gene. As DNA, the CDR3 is TGTGCCAGCAGCTTAGATCTGTGGAGGGATGGCTACACCTTC. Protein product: CASSLDLWRDGYTF.

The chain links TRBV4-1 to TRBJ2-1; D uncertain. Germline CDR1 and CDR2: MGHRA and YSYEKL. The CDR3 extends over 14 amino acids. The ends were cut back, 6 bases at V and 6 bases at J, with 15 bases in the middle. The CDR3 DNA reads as TGCGCCAGCAGGGTGGAAAGGCCAGCCAATGAGCAGTTCTTC. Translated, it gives CASRVERPANEQFF.

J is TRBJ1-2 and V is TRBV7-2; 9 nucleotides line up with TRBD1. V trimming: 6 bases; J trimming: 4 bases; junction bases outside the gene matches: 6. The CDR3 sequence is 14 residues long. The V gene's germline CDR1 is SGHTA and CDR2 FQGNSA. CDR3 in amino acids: CASRPGTGLYGYTF. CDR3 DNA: TGTGCCAGCAGGCCCGGGACAGGGCTCTATGGCTACACCTTC.

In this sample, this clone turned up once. CDR3: CATSDPGGGTGNTGELFF. The CDR3 nucleotides are TGTGCCACCAGTGATCCCGGGGGTGGGACAGGGAACACCGGGGAGCTGTTTTTT. The V gene is TRBV24-1, the J gene TRBJ2-2; 8 bases agree with TRBD1. Trimming took 3 bases from V and 1 from J; bases not matched to a gene: 9. Germline CDR1 is KGHDR and CDR2 is SFDVKD. The CDR3 has 18 amino acids.

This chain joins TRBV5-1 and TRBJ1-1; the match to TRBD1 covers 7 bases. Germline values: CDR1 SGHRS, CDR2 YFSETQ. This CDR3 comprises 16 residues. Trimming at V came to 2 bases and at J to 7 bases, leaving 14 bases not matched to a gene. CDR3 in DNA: TGCGCCAGCAGCTTAGAAGGCAGGGGGGCGAGGCTTGAAGCTTTCTTT. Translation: CASSLEGRGARLEAFF. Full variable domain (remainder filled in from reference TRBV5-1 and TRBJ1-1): KAGVTQTPRYLIKTRGQQVTLSCSPISGHRSVSWYQQTPGQGLQFLFEYFSETQRNKGNFPGRFSGRQFSNSRSEMNVSTLELGDSALYLCASSLEGRGARLEAFFGQGTRLTVV.

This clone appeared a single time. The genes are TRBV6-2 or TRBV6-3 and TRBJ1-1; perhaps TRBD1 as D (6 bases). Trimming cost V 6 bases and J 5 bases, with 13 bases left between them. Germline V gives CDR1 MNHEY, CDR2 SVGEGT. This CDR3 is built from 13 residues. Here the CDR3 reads CASSRGRGTEAFF. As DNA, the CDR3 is TGTGCCAGCAGCCGGGGGCGCGGGACTGAAGCTTTCTTT.